One sample yielded the 11 T cell receptor beta chains listed below, sequenced in a study of T cell changes during pregnancy in multiple sclerosis. Profiled with immunoSEQ multiplex PCR; TCRdb holds only in-frame clones, not every one. There are about 68,000 clones in the sample; approximately 90% occur only once, and more than 1.4% lies in the top ten. This sample comprised peripheral blood, obtained in the third trimester of pregnancy. These receptors all come from a female donor with multiple sclerosis, enrolled in a pregnancy study.

This clone was counted a single time. The rearrangement joins TRBV5-4 to TRBJ2-3; 15 positions match TRBD2. CDR1 SGHNT and CDR2 YYREEE come from the germline V gene (reference sequence). This CDR3 region has 18 residues. With V trimmed by 3 bases and J by 0 bases, 5 bases remained unmatched. The CDR3 DNA is TGTGCCAGCAGCTCCGGGACTAGCGGGGGGCCAAGCACAGATACGCAGTATTTT. Amino acid sequence: CASSSGTSGGPSTDTQYF.

V usage is TRBV30 and J usage is TRBJ1-1, with 7 bases that match TRBD1. Germline V gene data show CDR1 as GTSNPN and CDR2 as SVGIG (reference sequence). V lost 1 base and J lost 1; bases outside the gene matches: 3. The CDR3 has 14 amino acids. The CDR3 region has the DNA TGTGCCTGGAGTGAGGGACAGACGAACACTGAAGCTTTCTTT. Translating it yields CAWSEGQTNTEAFF.

The CDR3 sequence is CASSLGGRDYEQYF. DNA of the CDR3: TGTGCCAGCAGCTTAGGGGGTCGGGACTACGAGCAGTACTTC. The chain employs TRBV11-2 and TRBJ2-7; D is perhaps TRBD2 (5 bases). CDR3 length: 14 residues. CDR1 and CDR2 (germline): SGHAT, FQNNGV. V lost 1 base and J 3 bases, leaving 10 bases between the germline ends.

The chain combines TRBV7-2 with TRBJ2-3; no firm D call. Looked up from germline, CDR1 is SGHTA and CDR2 is FQGNSA. The CDR3 has 13 amino acids. Trimming pared 2 bases from V and 3 bases from J, leaving 6 bases between. The CDR3 nucleotides read TGTGCCAGCAGCTTAAGGCGGACAGATACGCAGTATTTT. Its protein is CASSLRRTDTQYF.

V is TRBV15 and J is TRBJ1-5; D gene unclear. The CDR3 runs 14 residues. Germline V gene lookup returns CDR1 LNHNV and CDR2 YYDKDF (reference sequence). V lost 0 bases to trimming and J lost 4 bases, with 7 bases between them. The CDR3 coding sequence is TGTGCCACCAGCAGAGATAGCAATAATCAGCCCCAGCATTTT. Translating gives CATSRDSNNQPQHF.

The V gene is TRBV19, the J gene TRBJ2-5, with 7 bases aligning to TRBD1. Germline CDR1 reads LNHDA; CDR2 reads SQIVND (reference sequence). The CDR3 totals 13 residues. V shed 7 bases, J shed 3 bases, and the junction held 5 bases outside the gene matches. The CDR3 DNA follows: TGTGCCAGTACCGGGACAGCCGAAGAGACCCAGTACTTC. Translated, it gives CASTGTAEETQYF.

The V call is TRBV27, the J call TRBJ2-1, with 8 positions matching TRBD2. CDR1 MNHEY and CDR2 SMNVEV come from the germline V gene (reference sequence). V dropped 3 bases and J dropped 3; count of bases not matched to a gene: 4. CDR3 length equals 15 residues. CDR3: CASSLGTSIYNEQFF. CDR3 sequence (DNA): TGTGCCAGCAGTTTGGGGACTAGTATCTACAATGAGCAGTTCTTC.

The chain joins TRBV9 to TRBJ2-1, with TRBD2 as a possible D gene (6 bases). Deletions cut 4 bases from V and 7 bases from J, with 21 bases between. Looked up from germline, CDR1 is SGDLS and CDR2 is YYNGEE. This CDR3 is built from 16 residues. In DNA, the CDR3 is TGTGCCAGCAGCATCGCCGGGACTTTTCTGGGGAATGAGCAGTTCTTC. Amino acid sequence: CASSIAGTFLGNEQFF.

The V call is TRBV19, the J call TRBJ1-6; D perhaps matches TRBD1 (5 bases). In germline, CDR1 is LNHDA, CDR2 SQIVND (reference sequence). V was cut by 6 bases and J by 7 bases, with 19 bases left in between. This CDR3 has 16 amino acids. The CDR3 DNA sequence: TGTGCCAGTAGCCCATCGGGGGGACGGAGAAATTCACCCCTCCACTTT. It translates to CASSPSGGRRNSPLHF. Looking up the rest from reference TRBV19 and TRBJ1-6 gives the full variable domain: DGGITQSPKYLFRKEGQNVTLSCEQNLNHDAMYWYRQDPGQGLRLIYYSQIVNDFQKGDIAEGYSVSREKKESFPLTVTSAQKNPTAFYLCASSPSGGRRNSPLHFGNGTRLTVT.

This clone came up once. This chain connects TRBV13 to TRBJ2-3, with D possibly being TRBD2 (6 bases). Per germline, CDR1 PRHDT and CDR2 FYEKMQ (reference sequence). The CDR3 runs 14 residues. Trimming removed 4 bases at V and 5 bases at J, with 13 bases between. The CDR3 DNA follows: TGTGCCAGCAGCTCGGGAGTCGGGGGAGATACGCAGTATTTT. Translating it yields CASSSGVGGDTQYF.

This chain connects TRBV5-4 to TRBJ2-7; 7 nucleotides align to TRBD2. This CDR3 is built from 16 residues. The V gene end was trimmed by 0 bases and the J gene end by 5 bases; junction bases not matched to a gene: 11. The germline CDR1 and CDR2 sequences are SGHNT and YYREEE (reference sequence). The CDR3 protein is CASSLGMVGGLDEQYF. The CDR3 DNA follows: TGTGCCAGCAGCTTGGGTATGGTGGGAGGGCTGGACGAGCAGTACTTC. The whole variable domain, filled in from reference TRBV5-4 and TRBJ2-7, reads ETGVTQSPTHLIKTRGQQVTLRCSSQSGHNTVSWYQQALGQGPQFIFQYYREEENGRGNFPPRFSGLQFPNYSSELNVNALELDDSALYLCASSLGMVGGLDEQYFGPGTRLTVT.